A single count supports the clone carrying this T cell receptor (beta chain). The sample comes from a study of cytomegalovirus exposure and HLA in healthy donors. Primers: 60 Vbeta forward and 13 Jbeta reverse. Sequenced by immunoSEQ multiplex PCR; TCRdb stores in-frame clones only, minus some. The top ten clones hold approximately 2.5% of a sample with fewer than 150,000 clones, 60% to 85% of them seen once. Germline CDR1 and CDR2: LNHDA and SQIVND (reference sequence). CDR3 length: 13 residues. V lost 10 bases, J lost 5 bases, and 6 bases stayed unmatched. Material for sequencing was PBMCs. V usage is TRBV19 and J usage is TRBJ1-4; 8 bases agree with TRBD1. This TCR derives from a woman in her forties in good health and CMV-seropositive. The CDR3 loop is CATKDRDNEKLFF. In DNA, the CDR3 is TGTGCCACTAAGGACAGGGACAATGAAAAACTGTTTTTT.